The clone carrying this TCR beta chain ranks as medium-sized. The antigen is unknown. TCRdb independently ran MiXCR on the 5' RACE reads; one entry per CDR3 protein. There are fewer than 15,000 distinct CDR3 sequences in the sample; 3% to 4.5% occur only once, and under 55% lies in the top ten. This sample stems from a study of spatial heterogeneity in lung cancer. In the study overall: Detection of beta-chain sequences consistently exceeded that of alpha-chain sequences. Study-level findings and limits: In blood, ubiquitous expanded tumor TCRs appeared more at resection than follow-up.

Time point: sample taken at primary tumor resection. The roughly 79 donors had untreated early-stage non-small cell lung cancer. Trimming stripped 3 bases from V and 5 bases from J, with 14 bases between. Germline V gives CDR1 SQVTM, CDR2 ANQGSEA. There are 14 residues in the CDR3. The sample consisted of PBMCs, taken at surgery. V gene TRBV29-1 combines with J gene TRBJ2-1, with D perhaps being TRBD1 or TRBD2 (5 bases each). The clonotype originates from a male donor with early-stage non-small cell lung cancer. This CDR3 is CSVDGTGANNEQFF. The DNA for the CDR3 is TGCAGCGTTGATGGAACCGGGGCGAACAATGAGCAGTTCTTC.